This is a list of T cell receptor beta chains from one sample in a study of multiple sclerosis patients with progressive multifocal leukoencephalopathy. Here immunoSEQ multiplex PCR was the method, and the copy in TCRdb shows in-frame clones only, minus some. The top ten hold under 1.5% of the sample, which has about 30,000 clones, around 90% seen once. Source: PBMCs, taken from a patient treated with natalizumab. The receptors derive from a human donor with multiple sclerosis. Both conserved end residues are part of each CDR3. Fields, in order: clone size, J gene, V gene, D gene, CDR3 DNA, CDR3 protein. A D gene is named only where the DNA matches it firmly. Clone sizes are given selectively: once, few, many, or a class where the clone is expanded.

- | TRBJ2-7 | TRBV5-1 | TRBD1 | TGCGCCAGCAGCCTCACAGGGGTGCCCTACGAGCAGTACTTC | CASSLTGVPYEQYF
- | TRBJ2-7 | TRBV28 | TRBD1 | TGTGCCAGCACCGAGACAGGGGCCGAGTCCTACGAGCAGTACTTC | CASTETGAESYEQYF
- | TRBJ2-1 | TRBV6-1 | - | TGTGCCAGCAGGACATACAATGAGCAGTTCTTC | CASRTYNEQFF
few | TRBJ1-3 | TRBV2 | - | TGTGCCATCCAGGGCGTGGGGCACACCATATATTTT | CAIQGVGHTIYF
- | TRBJ1-1 | TRBV28 | - | TGTGCCAGCAGTTTATTGCACCTGAACACTGAAGCTTTCTTT | CASSLLHLNTEAFF
- | TRBJ1-1 | TRBV25-1 | TRBD1 | TGTGCCAGCAGTGAGCGGGACAGCACTGAAGCTTTCTTT | CASSERDSTEAFF
- | TRBJ2-3 | TRBV4-2 | TRBD1 | TGTGCCAGCAGCCAAGATTACCTCCCGGGACAGGGACGCACAGATACGCAGTATTTT | CASSQDYLPGQGRTDTQYF
- | TRBJ2-5 | TRBV2 | - | TGTGCCAGCGGGAGGGACAGGTCCCAAGAGACCCAGTACTTC | CASGRDRSQETQYF
- | TRBJ1-2 | TRBV6-5 | - | TGTGCCAGCAGTTACTCGAGTAATGGTTACGGCTACACCTTC | CASSYSSNGYGYTF
once | TRBJ2-5 | TRBV6-6 | TRBD1 | TGTGCCAGCAGCCGGACAGGAGCTGCTGAGACCCAGTACTTC | CASSRTGAAETQYF
- | TRBJ1-4 | TRBV19 | - | TGTGCCAGTAGTATAGATCCAAACTCTGCATCTAATGAAAAACTGTTTTTT | CASSIDPNSASNEKLFF
- | TRBJ2-3 | TRBV29-1 | TRBD1 | TGCAGCGCCAGACAGGGCCACAGCACAGATACGCAGTATTTT | CSARQGHSTDTQYF
- | TRBJ2-7 | TRBV30 | - | TGTGCCTGGAGTCCCCACAGTCTAGAGCAGTACTTC | CAWSPHSLEQYF
- | TRBJ2-3 | TRBV27 | - | TGTGCCAGCAGTTACAGCTACACAGATACGCAGTATTTT | CASSYSYTDTQYF
- | TRBJ2-5 | TRBV5-1 | TRBD2 | TGCGCCAGCAGGTTGTCTAGCGGGACTCAAGAGACCCAGTACTTC | CASRLSSGTQETQYF